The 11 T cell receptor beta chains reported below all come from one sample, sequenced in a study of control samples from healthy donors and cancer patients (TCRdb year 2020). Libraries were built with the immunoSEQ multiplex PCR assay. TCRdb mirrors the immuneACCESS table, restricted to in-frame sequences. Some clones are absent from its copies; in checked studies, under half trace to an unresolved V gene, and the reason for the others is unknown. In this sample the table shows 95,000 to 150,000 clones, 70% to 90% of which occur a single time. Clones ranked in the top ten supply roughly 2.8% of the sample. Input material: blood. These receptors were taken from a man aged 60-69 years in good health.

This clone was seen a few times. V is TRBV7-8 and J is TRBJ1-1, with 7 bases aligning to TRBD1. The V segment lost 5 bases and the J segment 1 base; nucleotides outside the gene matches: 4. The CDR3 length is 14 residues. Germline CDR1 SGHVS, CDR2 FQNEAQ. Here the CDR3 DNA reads TGTGCCAGCAGCCCTACAGGGGCGAACACTGAAGCTTTCTTT. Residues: CASSPTGANTEAFF.

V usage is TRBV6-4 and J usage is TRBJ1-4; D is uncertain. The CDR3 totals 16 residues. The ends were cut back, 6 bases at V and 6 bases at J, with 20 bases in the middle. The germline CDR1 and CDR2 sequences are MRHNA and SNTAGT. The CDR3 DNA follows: TGTGCCAGCAGGGGATTCGGGAGGAAATTATATGAAAAACTGTTTTTT. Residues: CASRGFGRKLYEKLFF.

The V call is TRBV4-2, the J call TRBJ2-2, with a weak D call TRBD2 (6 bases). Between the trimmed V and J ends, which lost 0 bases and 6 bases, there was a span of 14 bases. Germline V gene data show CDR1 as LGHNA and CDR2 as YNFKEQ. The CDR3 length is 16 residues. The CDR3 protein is CASSQDLRLGAGELFF. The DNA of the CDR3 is TGTGCCAGCAGCCAAGATCTGAGACTAGGGGCCGGGGAGCTGTTTTTT.

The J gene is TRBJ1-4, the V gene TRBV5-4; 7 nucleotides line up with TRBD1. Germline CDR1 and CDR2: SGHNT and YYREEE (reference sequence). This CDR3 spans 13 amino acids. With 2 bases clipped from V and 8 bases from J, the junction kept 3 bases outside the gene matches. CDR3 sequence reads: CASSFQTGEKLFF. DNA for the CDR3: TGTGCCAGCAGCTTTCAGACAGGGGAAAAACTGTTTTTT.

Written as DNA, the CDR3 is TGTGCCAGCAGTTCCCCTGGGAGGGGTTACAATGAGCAGTTCTTC. Its translation: CASSSPGRGYNEQFF. This rearrangement joins TRBV28 to TRBJ2-1, with 7 bases matching TRBD2. This CDR3 contains 15 residues. With V trimmed by 4 bases and J by 4 bases, 7 bases remained unmatched. Germline lookup yields CDR1 MDHEN and CDR2 SYDVKM.

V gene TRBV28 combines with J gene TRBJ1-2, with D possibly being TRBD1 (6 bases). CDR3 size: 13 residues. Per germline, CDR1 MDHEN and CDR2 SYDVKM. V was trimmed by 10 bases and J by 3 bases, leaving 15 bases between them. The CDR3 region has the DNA TGTGCCACCCCCCGGGACACAGACTATGGCTACACCTTC. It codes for CATPRDTDYGYTF.

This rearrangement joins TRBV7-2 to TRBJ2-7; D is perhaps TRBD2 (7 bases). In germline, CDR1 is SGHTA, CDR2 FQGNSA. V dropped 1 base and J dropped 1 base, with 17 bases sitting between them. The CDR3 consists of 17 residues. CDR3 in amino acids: CASSLGPGGHSSYEQYF. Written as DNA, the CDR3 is TGTGCCAGCAGCTTAGGGCCCGGGGGGCATAGTTCCTACGAGCAGTACTTC.

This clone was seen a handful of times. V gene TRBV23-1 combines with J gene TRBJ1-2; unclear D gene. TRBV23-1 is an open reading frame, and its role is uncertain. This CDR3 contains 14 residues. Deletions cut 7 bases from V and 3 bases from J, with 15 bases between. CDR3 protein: CASTREIKDYGYTF. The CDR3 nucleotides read TGCGCCAGCACCCGAGAAATAAAGGACTATGGCTACACCTTC.

The CDR3 region is CASSLSGVYNEKLFF. The CDR3 DNA follows: TGCGCCAGCAGCTTGTCAGGGGTGTATAATGAAAAACTGTTTTTT. The chain links TRBV5-1 to TRBJ1-4, with D perhaps TRBD1 (6 bases). This CDR3 contains 15 residues. Germline CDR1 SGHRS, CDR2 YFSETQ. V lost 1 base, J lost 4 bases, and 11 bases lay in between.

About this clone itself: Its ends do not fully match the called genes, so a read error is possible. CDR3 nucleotide sequence: TGTGCCAGCATTTACGCGGGGGCAAGTCAGCCCCAGCATTTT. This sequence encodes CASIYAGASQPQHF. The chain couples TRBV6-6 to TRBJ1-5, with D tentatively TRBD1 (6 bases). Germline V gene lookup returns CDR1 MNHNY and CDR2 SVGAGI (reference sequence). The CDR3 is made up of 14 amino acids.

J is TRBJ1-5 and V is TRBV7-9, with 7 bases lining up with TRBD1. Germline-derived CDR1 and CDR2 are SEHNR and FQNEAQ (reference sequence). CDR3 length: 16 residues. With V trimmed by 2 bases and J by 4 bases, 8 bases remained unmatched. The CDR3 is CASSLSGGTANQPQHF. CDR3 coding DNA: TGTGCCAGCAGCTTATCAGGAGGGACAGCTAATCAGCCCCAGCATTTT.